This T cell receptor (beta chain) is drawn from a study of T cells in narcolepsy. For the study at large: Patients with NT1 or NT2 and healthy control donors were enrolled.

Germline-derived CDR1 and CDR2 are WSHSY and SAAADI. This CDR3 region has 14 residues. Trimming shortened V by 0 bases and J by 1 base, and 4 bases separated the two germline ends. This clone has only a few counts. Clones were sequenced by immunoSEQ multiplex PCR, and TCRdb holds only the in-frame ones, with some missing. This sample carries about 40,000 clones, about 87% of them seen once, and the ten largest clones take less than 1.5%. V is TRBV10-2 and J is TRBJ1-5; D ambiguous. Sequencing input: CD45RA- memory CD4+ T cells from PBMCs. This clonotype originated in a human donor with narcolepsy. The CDR3: CASSESTSNQPQHF. The CDR3, as DNA: TGCGCCAGCAGTGAGTCGACGAGCAATCAGCCCCAGCATTTT.